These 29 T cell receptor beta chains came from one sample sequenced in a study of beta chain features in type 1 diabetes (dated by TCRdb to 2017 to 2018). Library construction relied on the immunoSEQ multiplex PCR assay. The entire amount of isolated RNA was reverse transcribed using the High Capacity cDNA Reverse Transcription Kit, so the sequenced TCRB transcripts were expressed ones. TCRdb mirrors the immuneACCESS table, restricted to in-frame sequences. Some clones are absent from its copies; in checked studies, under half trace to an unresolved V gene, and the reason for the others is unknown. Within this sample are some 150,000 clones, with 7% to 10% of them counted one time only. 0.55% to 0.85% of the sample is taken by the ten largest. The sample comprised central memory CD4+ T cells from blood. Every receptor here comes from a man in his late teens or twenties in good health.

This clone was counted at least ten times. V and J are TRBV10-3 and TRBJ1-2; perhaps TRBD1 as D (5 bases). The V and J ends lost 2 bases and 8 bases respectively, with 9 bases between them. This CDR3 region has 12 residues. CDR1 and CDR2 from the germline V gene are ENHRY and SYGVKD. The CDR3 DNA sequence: TGTGCCATCAGTGAGGGGGCGCGCGGCTACACCTTC. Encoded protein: CAISEGARGYTF.

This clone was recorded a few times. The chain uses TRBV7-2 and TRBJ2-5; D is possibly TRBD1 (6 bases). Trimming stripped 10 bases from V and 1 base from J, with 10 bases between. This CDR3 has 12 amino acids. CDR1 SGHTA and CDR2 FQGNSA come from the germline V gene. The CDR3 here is CATRDTQETQYF. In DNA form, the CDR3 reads TGTGCCACCCGGGACACCCAAGAGACCCAGTACTTC.

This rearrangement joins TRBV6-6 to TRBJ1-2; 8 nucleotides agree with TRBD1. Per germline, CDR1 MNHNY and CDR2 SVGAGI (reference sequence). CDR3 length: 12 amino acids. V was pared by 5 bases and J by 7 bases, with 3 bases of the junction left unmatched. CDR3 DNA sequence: TGTGCCAGCAGTATCGACAGGGGTGGCTACACCTTC. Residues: CASSIDRGGYTF.

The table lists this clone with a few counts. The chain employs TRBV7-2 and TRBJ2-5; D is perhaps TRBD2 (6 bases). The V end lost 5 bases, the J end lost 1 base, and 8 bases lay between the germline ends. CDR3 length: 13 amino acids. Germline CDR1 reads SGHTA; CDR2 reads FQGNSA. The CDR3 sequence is CASSTLAQETQYF. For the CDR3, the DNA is TGTGCCAGCAGCACACTAGCCCAAGAGACCCAGTACTTC.

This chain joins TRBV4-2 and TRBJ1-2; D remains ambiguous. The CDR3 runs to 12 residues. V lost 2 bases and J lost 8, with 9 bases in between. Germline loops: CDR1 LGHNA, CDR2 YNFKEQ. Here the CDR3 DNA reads TGTGCCAGCAGCCAACTAACGAGCGGCTACACCTTC. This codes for CASSQLTSGYTF.

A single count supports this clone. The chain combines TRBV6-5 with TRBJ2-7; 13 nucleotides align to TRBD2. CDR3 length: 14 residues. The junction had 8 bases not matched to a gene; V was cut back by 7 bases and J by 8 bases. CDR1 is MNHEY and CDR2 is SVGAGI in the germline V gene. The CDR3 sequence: CASTGTSGVTKQYF. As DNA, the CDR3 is TGTGCCAGCACCGGGACTAGCGGGGTTACGAAGCAGTACTTC.

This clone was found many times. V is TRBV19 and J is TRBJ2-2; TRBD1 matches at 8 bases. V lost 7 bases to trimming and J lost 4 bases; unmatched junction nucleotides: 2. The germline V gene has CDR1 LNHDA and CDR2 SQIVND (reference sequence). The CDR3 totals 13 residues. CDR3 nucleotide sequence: TGTGCCAGTAACGACAGGGGCACCGGGGAGCTGTTTTTT. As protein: CASNDRGTGELFF.

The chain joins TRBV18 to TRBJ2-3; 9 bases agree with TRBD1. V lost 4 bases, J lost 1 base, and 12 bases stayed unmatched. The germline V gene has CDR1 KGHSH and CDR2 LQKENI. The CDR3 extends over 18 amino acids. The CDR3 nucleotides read TGTGCCAGCTCACGAGGACAGGGGCTTGAAGGGGGCACAGATACGCAGTATTTT. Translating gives CASSRGQGLEGGTDTQYF.

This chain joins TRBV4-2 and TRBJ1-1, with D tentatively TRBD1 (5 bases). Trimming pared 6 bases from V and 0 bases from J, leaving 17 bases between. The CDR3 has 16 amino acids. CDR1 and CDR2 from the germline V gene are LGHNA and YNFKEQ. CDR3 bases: TGTGCCAGCAGACCGACTCCCGACAGCATGAACACTGAAGCTTTCTTT. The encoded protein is CASRPTPDSMNTEAFF.

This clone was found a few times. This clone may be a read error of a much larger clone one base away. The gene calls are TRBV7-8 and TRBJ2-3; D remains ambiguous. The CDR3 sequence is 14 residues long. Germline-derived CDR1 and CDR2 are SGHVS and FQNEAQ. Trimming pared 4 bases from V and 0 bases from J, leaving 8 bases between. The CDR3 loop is CASSWSGSTDTQYF. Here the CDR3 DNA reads TGTGCCAGCAGCTGGTCAGGAAGCACAGATACGCAGTATTTT.

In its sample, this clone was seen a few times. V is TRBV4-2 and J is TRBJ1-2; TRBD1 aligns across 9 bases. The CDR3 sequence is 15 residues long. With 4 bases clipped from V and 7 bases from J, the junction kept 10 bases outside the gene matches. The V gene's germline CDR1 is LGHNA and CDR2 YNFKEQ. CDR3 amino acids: CASSLLTRDRVGYTF. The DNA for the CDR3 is TGTGCCAGCAGCCTCTTGACCAGGGACAGGGTTGGCTACACCTTC.

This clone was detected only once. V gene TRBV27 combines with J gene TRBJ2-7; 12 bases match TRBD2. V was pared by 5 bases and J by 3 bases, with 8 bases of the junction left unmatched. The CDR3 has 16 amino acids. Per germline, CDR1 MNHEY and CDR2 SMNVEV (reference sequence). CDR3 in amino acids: CASSRTTLAGGYEQYF. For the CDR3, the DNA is TGTGCCAGCAGTAGAACAACACTAGCGGGAGGCTACGAGCAGTACTTC.

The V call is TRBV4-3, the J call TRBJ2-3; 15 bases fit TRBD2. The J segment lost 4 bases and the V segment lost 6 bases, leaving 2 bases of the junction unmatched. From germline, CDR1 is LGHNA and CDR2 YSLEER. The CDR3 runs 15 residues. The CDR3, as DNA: TGCGCCAGCAGTCGGACTAGCGGGGGGGCAGATACGCAGTATTTT. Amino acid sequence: CASSRTSGGADTQYF.

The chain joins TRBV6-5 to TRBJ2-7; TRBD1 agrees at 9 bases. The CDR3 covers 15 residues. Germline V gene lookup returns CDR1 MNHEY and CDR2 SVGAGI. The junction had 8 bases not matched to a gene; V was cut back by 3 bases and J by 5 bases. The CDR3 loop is CASSYSSGTGNEQYF. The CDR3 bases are TGTGCCAGCAGTTATTCCTCCGGGACAGGGAACGAGCAGTACTTC.

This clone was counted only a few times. This CDR3 reads CASSLAVLGAKETQYF. In DNA, the CDR3 is TGTGCCAGCAGCTTAGCAGTTCTGGGGGCGAAGGAGACCCAGTACTTC. This chain uses TRBV7-2 with TRBJ2-5, with D possibly matching TRBD1 (6 bases). V was pared by 0 bases and J by 5 bases, with 16 bases between. This CDR3 has 16 residues. Germline V gene data show CDR1 as SGHTA and CDR2 as FQGNSA. The full variable domain, rest sourced from reference TRBV7-2 and TRBJ2-5, is GAGVSQSPSNKVTEKGKDVELRCDPISGHTALYWYRQSLGQGLEFLIYFQGNSAPDKSGLPSDRFSAERTGGSVSTLTIQRTQQEDSAVYLCASSLAVLGAKETQYFGPGTRLLVL.

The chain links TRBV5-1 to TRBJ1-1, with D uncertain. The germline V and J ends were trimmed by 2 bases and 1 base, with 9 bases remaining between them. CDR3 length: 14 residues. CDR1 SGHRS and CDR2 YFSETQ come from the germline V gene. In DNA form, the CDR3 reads TGCGCCAGCAGCTTTGGCATTCCGAACACTGAAGCTTTCTTT. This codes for CASSFGIPNTEAFF.

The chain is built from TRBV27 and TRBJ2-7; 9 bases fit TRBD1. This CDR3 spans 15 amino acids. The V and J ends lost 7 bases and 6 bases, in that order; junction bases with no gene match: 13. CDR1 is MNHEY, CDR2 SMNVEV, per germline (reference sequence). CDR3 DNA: TGTGCCAGCAAGTACCAAAAGGGGGACAGGGTCGAGCAGTACTTC. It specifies CASKYQKGDRVEQYF.

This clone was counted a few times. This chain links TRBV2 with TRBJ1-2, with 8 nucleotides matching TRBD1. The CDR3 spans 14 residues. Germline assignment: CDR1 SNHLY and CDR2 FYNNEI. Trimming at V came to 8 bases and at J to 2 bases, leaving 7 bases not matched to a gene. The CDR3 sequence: CASGSGTGNYGYTF. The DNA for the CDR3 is TGTGCCAGCGGGTCCGGGACAGGAAACTATGGCTACACCTTC.

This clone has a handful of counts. The CDR3 DNA follows: TGTGCCAGCAGTCCCCCGACACGGGGTAATTCACCCCTCCACTTT. Protein sequence: CASSPPTRGNSPLHF. V usage is TRBV28 and J usage is TRBJ1-6; D unclear. From germline, CDR1 is MDHEN and CDR2 SYDVKM. The CDR3 runs to 15 residues. Trimming removed 5 bases at V and 6 bases at J, with 14 bases between.

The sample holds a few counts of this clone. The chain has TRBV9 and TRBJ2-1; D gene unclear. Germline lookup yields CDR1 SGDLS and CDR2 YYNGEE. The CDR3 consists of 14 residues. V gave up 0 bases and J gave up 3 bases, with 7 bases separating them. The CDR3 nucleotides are TGTGCCAGCAGCGTAGGTGTCCTCTACAATGAGCAGTTCTTC. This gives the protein CASSVGVLYNEQFF.

The CDR3 is CASSPLLARGNEQFF. DNA for the CDR3: TGCGCCAGCAGTCCACTACTGGCGCGTGGCAATGAGCAGTTCTTC. V usage is TRBV10-2 and J usage is TRBJ2-1; D gene unclear. Germline CDR1 is WSHSY and CDR2 is SAAADI. Trimming pared 5 bases from V and 6 bases from J, leaving 17 bases between. The length of the CDR3 is 15 residues.

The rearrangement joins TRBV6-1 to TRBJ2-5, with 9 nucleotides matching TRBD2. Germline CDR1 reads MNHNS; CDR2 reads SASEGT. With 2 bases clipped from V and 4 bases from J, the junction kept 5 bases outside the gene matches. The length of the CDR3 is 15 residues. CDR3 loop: CASSELTSGRETQYF. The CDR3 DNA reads TGTGCCAGCAGTGAACTGACTAGCGGTCGAGAGACCCAGTACTTC.

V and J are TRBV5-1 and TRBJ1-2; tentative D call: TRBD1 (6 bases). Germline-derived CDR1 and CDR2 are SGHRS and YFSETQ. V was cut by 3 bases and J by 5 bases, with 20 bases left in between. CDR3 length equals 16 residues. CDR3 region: CASSSTPGGQIYGYTF. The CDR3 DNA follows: TGCGCCAGCAGCTCAACCCCCGGTGGACAGATTTATGGCTACACCTTC.

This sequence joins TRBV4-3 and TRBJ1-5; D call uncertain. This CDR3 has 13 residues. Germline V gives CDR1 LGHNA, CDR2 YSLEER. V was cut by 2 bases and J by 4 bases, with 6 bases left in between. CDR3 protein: CASSQTRNQPQHF. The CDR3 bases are TGCGCCAGCAGCCAAACCAGGAATCAGCCCCAGCATTTT.

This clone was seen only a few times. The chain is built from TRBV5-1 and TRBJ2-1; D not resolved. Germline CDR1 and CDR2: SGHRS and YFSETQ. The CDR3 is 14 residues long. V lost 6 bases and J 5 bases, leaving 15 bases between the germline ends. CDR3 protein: CASNTGLVDNEQFF. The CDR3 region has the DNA TGCGCCAGCAATACGGGTTTAGTAGACAATGAGCAGTTCTTC. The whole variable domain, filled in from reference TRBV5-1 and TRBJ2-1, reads KAGVTQTPRYLIKTRGQQVTLSCSPISGHRSVSWYQQTPGQGLQFLFEYFSETQRNKGNFPGRFSGRQFSNSRSEMNVSTLELGDSALYLCASNTGLVDNEQFFGPGTRLTVL.

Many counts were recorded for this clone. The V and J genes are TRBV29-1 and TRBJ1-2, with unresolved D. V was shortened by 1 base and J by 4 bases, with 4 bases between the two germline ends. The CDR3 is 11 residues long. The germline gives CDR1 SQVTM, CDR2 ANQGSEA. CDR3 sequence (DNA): TGCAGCGTTGAAGGAGGCTATGGCTACACCTTC. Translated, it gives CSVEGGYGYTF. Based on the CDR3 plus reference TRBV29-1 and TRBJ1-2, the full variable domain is SAVISQKPSRDICQRGTSLTIQCQVDSQVTMMFWYRQQPGQSLTLIATANQGSEATYESGFVIDKFPISRPNLTFSTLTVSNMSPEDSSIYLCSVEGGYGYTFGSGTRLTVV.

The CDR3 DNA sequence: TGTGCCAGCAGCCCTCCAGGGGACAACACCGGGGAGCTGTTTTTT. Protein: CASSPPGDNTGELFF. V usage is TRBV5-4 and J usage is TRBJ2-2; the D gene is possibly TRBD1 (6 bases). The CDR3 totals 15 residues. Trimming shortened V by 4 bases and J by 2 bases, and 12 bases separated the two germline ends. CDR1 SGHNT and CDR2 YYREEE come from the germline V gene (reference sequence).

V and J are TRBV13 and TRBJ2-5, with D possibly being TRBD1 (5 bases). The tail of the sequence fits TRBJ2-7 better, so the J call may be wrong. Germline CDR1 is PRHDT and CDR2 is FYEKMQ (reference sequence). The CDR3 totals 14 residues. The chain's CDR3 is CASSLEGPATEQYF. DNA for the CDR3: TGTGCCAGCAGCTTAGAGGGGCCGGCCACCGAGCAGTACTTC.

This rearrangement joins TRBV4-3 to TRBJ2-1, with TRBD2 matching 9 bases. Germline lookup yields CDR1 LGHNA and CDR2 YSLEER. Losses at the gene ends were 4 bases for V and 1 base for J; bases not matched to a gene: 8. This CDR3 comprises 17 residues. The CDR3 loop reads CASSPDLAGYSYNEQFF. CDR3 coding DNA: TGCGCCAGCAGCCCGGATCTAGCGGGGTATTCCTACAATGAGCAGTTCTTC.